A selection of T cell receptor beta chains follows, all from one sample in a study of blood T cell repertoires in COVID-19. Produced via immunoSEQ multiplex PCR; TCRdb's table is partial and in-frame only. The repertoire has fewer than 130,000 clones, 87% of them found once; the top ten carry around 5.1%. Sequencing was carried out using peripheral blood. All receptors come from a human donor in a cohort sampled during active COVID-19. CDR3s include the opening cysteine and the closing phenylalanine or tryptophan. D genes are given only for firm matches. Clone size is stated in some rows and not others, as once, few, many or a class when expanded.

CASNSGAGVYGYTF	TGTGCCAGCAACTCCGGGGCAGGGGTCTATGGCTACACCTTC	-	-	TRBV5-4	TRBJ1-2
CASSLGTVEAFF	TGTGCCAGCAGCTTAGGCACAGTAGAAGCTTTCTTT	-	-	TRBV7-9	TRBJ1-1
CATSDSLTGNLGELFF	TGTGCCACCAGTGATTCCTTGACAGGGAACCTCGGGGAGCTGTTTTTT	-	TRBD1	TRBV24-1	TRBJ2-2
CASSYRGGSYEQYF	TGTGCCAGCAGTTACAGGGGGGGGTCCTACGAGCAGTACTTC	-	-	TRBV28	TRBJ2-7
CASSFSGILEQYF	TGTGCCAGCAGCTTCTCGGGAATCCTCGAGCAGTACTTC	-	-	TRBV7-2	TRBJ2-7
CASSQETKRGGPYEQYF	TGTGCCAGCAGCCAAGAGACTAAGCGGGGGGGCCCTTACGAGCAGTACTTC	-	TRBD2	TRBV3-1/TRBV3-2	TRBJ2-7
CASSFNRGTDTQYF	TGTGCCAGCAGCTTCAACCGAGGCACAGATACGCAGTATTTT	-	-	TRBV7-2	TRBJ2-3
CATSDPSTDTQYF	TGTGCCACCAGTGATCCAAGCACAGATACGCAGTATTTT	-	-	TRBV24-1	TRBJ2-3
CASSDGGSSYEQYF	TGCGCCAGCAGTGATGGCGGGAGCTCCTACGAGCAGTACTTC	-	TRBD2	TRBV10-1	TRBJ2-7
CASSLGDRHNEKLFF	TGCGCCAGCAGCTTGGGGGACAGACATAATGAAAAACTGTTTTTT	-	TRBD1	TRBV5-1	TRBJ1-4
CASSNRDRDEQYF	TGTGCCAGCAGTAACCGGGACAGGGACGAGCAGTACTTC	-	TRBD1	TRBV28	TRBJ2-7
CASSLPGFASEYGYTF	TGTGCCAGCAGCTTACCGGGTTTCGCTTCAGAATATGGCTACACCTTC	few	-	TRBV7-9	TRBJ1-2
CASSRWKQGKGQPQHF	TGTGCCAGCAGCCGATGGAAACAGGGAAAGGGTCAGCCCCAGCATTTT	-	-	TRBV5-8	TRBJ1-5
CASRLCRNRGSGANVLTF	TGTGCAAGTCGCTTATGCCGAAACAGGGGCTCTGGGGCCAACGTCCTGACTTTC	-	-	TRBV12-2	TRBJ2-6
CASGRHKQETQYF	TGTGCCAGCGGCCGACACAAACAAGAGACCCAGTACTTC	-	-	TRBV5-6	TRBJ2-5
CASSPRGDSRGPQHF	TGTGCCAGTAGTCCACGGGGGGACTCTCGGGGGCCCCAGCATTTT	-	-	TRBV19	TRBJ1-5
CASSRLAGGHGTGELFF	TGTGCCAGCAGCCGACTAGCGGGAGGGCATGGCACCGGGGAGCTGTTTTTT	-	TRBD2	TRBV11-2	TRBJ2-2
CATLPGLAYNEQFF	TGTGCCACCCTACCGGGACTAGCCTACAATGAGCAGTTCTTC	-	TRBD2	TRBV6-6	TRBJ2-1
CASSHTGPQPQHF	TGTGCCAGCAGTCATACAGGGCCTCAGCCCCAGCATTTT	-	-	TRBV12-3/TRBV12-4	TRBJ1-5
CASSLQRGGNTEAFF	TGCGCCAGCAGCTTACAGAGAGGAGGAAACACTGAAGCTTTCTTT	-	-	TRBV5-1	TRBJ1-1
CASSPTGGPGDGYTF	TGTGCCAGCAGTCCGACAGGGGGCCCGGGGGATGGCTACACCTTC	-	TRBD1	TRBV28	TRBJ1-2
CASSLGQGRWEQFF	TGTGCCAGCAGTTTAGGACAGGGGAGGTGGGAGCAGTTCTTC	-	TRBD1	TRBV6-5	TRBJ2-1
CRGDGYTF	TGCCGGGGTGATGGCTACACCTTC	-	-	TRBV20-1	TRBJ1-2
CASSMDRAGQPQHF	TGTGCCAGCAGTATGGACAGGGCAGGTCAGCCCCAGCATTTT	-	TRBD1	TRBV6-5	TRBJ1-5
CASSPIAGGLTDTQYF	TGTGCCAGCAGCCCAATAGCGGGGGGCCTTACAGATACGCAGTATTTT	-	TRBD2	TRBV3-1/TRBV3-2	TRBJ2-3